The T cell receptor beta chain under discussion was sequenced for a study of blood T cell repertoires in COVID-19. Study-wide context: T cells, B-cell-depleted T cells, or PBMCs supplied cDNA or gDNA.

Data came from immunoSEQ multiplex PCR; TCRdb stores just in-frame clones and leaves some out. Of about 64,000 clones in the sample, about nine tenths were seen once. The CDR3 sequence is 14 residues long. Looked up from germline, CDR1 is SNHLY and CDR2 is FYNNEI. Trimming removed 4 bases from V and 5 bases from J, with 14 bases in between. The clonotype was recovered from an elderly woman with active COVID-19. Sequenced material: peripheral blood. The rearrangement joins TRBV2 to TRBJ1-2; no definite D call. The CDR3 bases are TGTGCCAGCAGTGGGACCCAAGGAGGTTATGGCTACACCTTC. Protein sequence: CASSGTQGGYGYTF.